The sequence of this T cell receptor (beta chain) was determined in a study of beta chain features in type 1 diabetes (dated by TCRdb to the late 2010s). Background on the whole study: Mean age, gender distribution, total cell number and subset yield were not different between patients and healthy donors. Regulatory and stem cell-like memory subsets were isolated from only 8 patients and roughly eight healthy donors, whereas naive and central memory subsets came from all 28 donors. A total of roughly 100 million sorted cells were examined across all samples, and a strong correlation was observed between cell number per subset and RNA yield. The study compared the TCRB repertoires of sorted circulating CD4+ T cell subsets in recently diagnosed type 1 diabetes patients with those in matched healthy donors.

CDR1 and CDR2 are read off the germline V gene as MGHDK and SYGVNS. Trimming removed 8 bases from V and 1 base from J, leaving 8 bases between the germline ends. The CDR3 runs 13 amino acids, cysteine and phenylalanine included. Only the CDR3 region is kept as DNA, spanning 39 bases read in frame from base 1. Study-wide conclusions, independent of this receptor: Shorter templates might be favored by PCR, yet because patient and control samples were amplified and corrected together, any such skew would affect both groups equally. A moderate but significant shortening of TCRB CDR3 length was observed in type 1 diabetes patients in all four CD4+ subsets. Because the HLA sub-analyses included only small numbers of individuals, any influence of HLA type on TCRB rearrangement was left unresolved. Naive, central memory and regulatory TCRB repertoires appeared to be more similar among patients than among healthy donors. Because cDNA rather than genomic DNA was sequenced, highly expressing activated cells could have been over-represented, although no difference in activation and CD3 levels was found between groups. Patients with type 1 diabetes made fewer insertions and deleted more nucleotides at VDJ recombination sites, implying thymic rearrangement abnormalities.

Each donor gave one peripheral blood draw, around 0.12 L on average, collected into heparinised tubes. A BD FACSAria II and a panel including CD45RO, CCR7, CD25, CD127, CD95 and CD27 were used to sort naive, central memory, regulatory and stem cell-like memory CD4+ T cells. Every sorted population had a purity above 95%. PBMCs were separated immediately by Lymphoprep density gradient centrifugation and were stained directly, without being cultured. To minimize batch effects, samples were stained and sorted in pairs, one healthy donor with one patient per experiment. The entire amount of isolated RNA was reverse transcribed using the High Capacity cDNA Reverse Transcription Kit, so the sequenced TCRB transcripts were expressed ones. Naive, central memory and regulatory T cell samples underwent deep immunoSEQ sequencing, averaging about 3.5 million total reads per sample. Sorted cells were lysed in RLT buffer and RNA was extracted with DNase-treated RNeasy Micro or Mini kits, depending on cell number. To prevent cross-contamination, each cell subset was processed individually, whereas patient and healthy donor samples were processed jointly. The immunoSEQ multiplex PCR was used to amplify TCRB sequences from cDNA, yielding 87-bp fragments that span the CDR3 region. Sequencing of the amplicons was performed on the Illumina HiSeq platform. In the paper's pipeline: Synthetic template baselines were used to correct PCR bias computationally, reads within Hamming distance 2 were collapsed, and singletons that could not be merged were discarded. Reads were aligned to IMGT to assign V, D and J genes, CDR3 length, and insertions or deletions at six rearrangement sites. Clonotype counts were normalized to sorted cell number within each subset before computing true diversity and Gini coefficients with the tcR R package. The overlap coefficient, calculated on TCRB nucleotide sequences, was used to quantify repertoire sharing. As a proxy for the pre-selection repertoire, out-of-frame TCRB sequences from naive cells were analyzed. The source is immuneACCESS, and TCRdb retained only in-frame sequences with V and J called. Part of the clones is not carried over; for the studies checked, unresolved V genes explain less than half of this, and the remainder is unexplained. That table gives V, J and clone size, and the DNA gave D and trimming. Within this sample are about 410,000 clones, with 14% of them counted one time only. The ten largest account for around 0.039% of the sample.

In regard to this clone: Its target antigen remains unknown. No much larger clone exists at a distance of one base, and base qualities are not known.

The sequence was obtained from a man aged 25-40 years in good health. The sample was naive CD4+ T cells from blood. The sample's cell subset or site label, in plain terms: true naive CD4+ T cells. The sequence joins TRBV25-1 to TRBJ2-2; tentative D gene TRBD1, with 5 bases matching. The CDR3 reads CASWGQNTGELFF. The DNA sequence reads TGTGCCAGCTGGGGCCAGAACACCGGGGAGCTGTTTTTT. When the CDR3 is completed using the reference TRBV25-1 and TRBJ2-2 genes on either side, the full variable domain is EADIYQTPRYLVIGTGKKITLECSQTMGHDKMYWYQQDPGMELHLIHYSYGVNSTEKGDLSSESTVSRIRTEHFPLTLESARPSHTSQYLCASWGQNTGELFFGEGSRLTVL.